This T cell receptor (beta chain) was found in a study of cytomegalovirus exposure and HLA in healthy donors. About this clone: Antigen: not known.

The CDR3 length is 17 residues. J was trimmed by 2 bases and V by 5 bases; bases with no gene match: 11. Germline V lookup: CDR1 GTSNPN, CDR2 SVGIG (reference sequence). General observations from the study: Earlier analysis found most TCR beta V segments productive about 87% or about 30% of the time. It was likely that a cluster of highly shared sequence variants was a sequencing artifact. An analysis was carried out at a later point. It showed that HLA-associated TCR beta chains were more clonally expanded than equally common non-associated chains. In a later analysis, specific HLA alleles were associated with around 17,000 TCR beta sequences at a 0.05 false discovery rate.

13 Jbeta primers and 60 Vbeta primers were used for the PCR. Measured with immunoSEQ multiplex PCR; TCRdb has only the in-frame clones, and not every one. Altogether around 140,000 clones are present, 60% to 80% being singletons, with the ten largest covering roughly 1%. V usage is TRBV30 and J usage is TRBJ1-4; 10 bases agree with TRBD1. Sequenced input: PBMCs. The sequence was collected from a woman aged 55 to 70 in good health and CMV-seronegative. In DNA form, the CDR3 reads TGTGCCTGGGGCCCTTGGACAGGGGGGACGACTAATGAAAAACTGTTTTTT. Its protein product is CAWGPWTGGTTNEKLFF.